The rows below give T cell receptor beta chains drawn from one sample of a study of blood T cells in healthy people across ages. TCRdb called the 5' RACE reads again in MiXCR, with one record for every CDR3 protein. This sample has roughly 1.7 million distinct CDR3 sequences, with roughly 32% found just once. Sequences were obtained from blood. The receptors stem from a woman between 25 and 40 years old in good health. Both conserved end residues are part of each CDR3. The order of the fields is V gene, clone size, CDR3 length, D gene, J gene, CDR3 protein, CDR3 DNA. The D gene is left open where the match is weak. The listing skips clone size in some rows; elsewhere it reads once, few, many or a size class.

>TRBV12-5|-|16|TRBD2|TRBJ2-1
CASGLATSGRHNEQFF
TGTGCTAGTGGTTTGGCGACTAGCGGGCGCCACAATGAGCAGTTCTTC
>TRBV5-1|many|14|-|TRBJ1-2
CASSLDGLNYGYTF
TGCGCCAGCAGCTTGGATGGACTCAACTATGGCTACACCTTC
>TRBV5-1|few|15|-|TRBJ2-5
CASSPGATYQETQYF
TGCGCCAGCAGTCCAGGGGCCACCTACCAAGAGACCCAGTACTTC
>TRBV12-3/TRBV12-4|-|13|TRBD2|TRBJ2-5
CASLSGGGETQYF
TGTGCCAGCCTAAGCGGGGGGGGCGAGACCCAGTACTTC
>TRBV20-1|few|15|-|TRBJ2-1
CSASGTPGSYNEQFF
TGCAGTGCTAGTGGGACGCCCGGCTCCTACAATGAGCAGTTCTTC
>TRBV7-8|-|12|-|TRBJ2-7
CASSPMTNEQYF
TGTGCCAGCAGTCCAATGACAAACGAGCAGTACTTC
>TRBV25-1|-|14|TRBD1|TRBJ1-2
CASSKTGLAPGYTF
TGTGCCAGCAGCAAGACAGGGTTGGCCCCTGGCTACACCTTC
>TRBV2|-|13|-|TRBJ2-2
CASKRGATGELFF
TGTGCCAGCAAAAGGGGGGCCACCGGGGAGCTGTTTTTT
>TRBV7-2|few|11|-|TRBJ2-1
CASAPSAFQFF
TGTGCCAGCGCCCCCTCCGCGTTCCAGTTCTTC
>TRBV6-1|once|15|-|TRBJ1-2
CASSEDRYSDYGYTF
TGTGCCAGCAGTGAGGACAGATACTCGGACTATGGCTACACCTTC
>TRBV2|few|15|-|TRBJ1-2
CASSESGVPSRGYTF
TGTGCCAGCAGTGAAAGCGGTGTACCGTCGAGAGGCTACACCTTC
>TRBV29-1|few|10|-|TRBJ2-1
CSVVLIEQFF
TGCAGCGTTGTTCTCATTGAGCAGTTCTTC
>TRBV5-1|many|15|TRBD2|TRBJ2-5
CASSLGGLAGETQYF
TGTGCCAGCAGCTTGGGCGGACTAGCGGGAGAGACCCAGTACTTC
>TRBV24-1|-|13|-|TRBJ1-5
CATSDYGNQPQHF
TGTGCCACCAGTGATTATGGCAATCAGCCCCAGCATTTT
>TRBV18|-|12|-|TRBJ1-3
CASSPQGNTIYF
TGTGCCAGCTCACCCCAGGGAAACACCATATATTTT